This is a list of T cell receptor beta chains from one sample in a study of PD-1 blockade in classical Hodgkin lymphoma. The assay was immunoSEQ multiplex PCR, and TCRdb's table has in-frame clones only and misses some. The sample lists roughly 51,000 clones, around four fifths occurring once. Specimen: peripheral blood mononuclear cells (PBMCs), collected before the fourth cycle of nivolumab. These receptors were collected from a human donor with classical Hodgkin lymphoma. The CDR3 runs from the conserved cysteine through the conserved F or W. Each record gives: D gene, V gene, CDR3 protein. The D gene is left open where the match is weak.

D: TRBD1; V: TRBV9; CDR3: CASSVAGQDYEKLFF
D: TRBD2; V: TRBV10-3; CDR3: CAIGRGGDLYEQYF
D: NA; V: TRBV7-2; CDR3: CASSLKDGYTF
D: TRBD2; V: TRBV9; CDR3: CASSVDDPVREGTDTQYF
D: NA; V: TRBV21-1; CDR3: CASSETGAVTGELFF
D: TRBD1; V: TRBV28; CDR3: CASFYRGTGVSYTF
D: TRBD2; V: TRBV18; CDR3: CASSQAGGPADTQYF
D: NA; V: TRBV27; CDR3: CASSFGPFNEQFF
D: NA; V: TRBV15; CDR3: CATSREGGGNQPQHF
D: NA; V: TRBV19; CDR3: CASTREDLGEQFF
D: TRBD2; V: TRBV27; CDR3: CASSTIAGGDTQYF
D: TRBD2; V: TRBV4-3; CDR3: CASRAGTSGTDTQYF
D: TRBD1; V: TRBV28; CDR3: CASSSGQGGGQPQHF
D: TRBD2; V: TRBV4-3; CDR3: CASSQATSGTDTQYF
D: NA; V: TRBV27; CDR3: CASSLQGDEKLFF
D: NA; V: TRBV11-2; CDR3: CASSSGLGGTQYF
D: NA; V: TRBV11-3; CDR3: CASSDFPSGGETQYF
D: NA; V: TRBV27; CDR3: CASGSLTGSQETQYF
D: TRBD2; V: TRBV5-4; CDR3: CASSLDSGYTDTQYF
D: TRBD1; V: TRBV5-1; CDR3: CASSWMDRNEQYF
D: NA; V: TRBV2; CDR3: CASRALGEAGNTIYF
D: NA; V: TRBV6-6; CDR3: CASSYTSKNYEQYF
D: NA; V: TRBV11-1; CDR3: CASSLKTSFSYEQYF
D: TRBD2; V: TRBV7-9; CDR3: CANDRGVTSAISGANVLTF
D: TRBD1; V: TRBV5-1; CDR3: CASRQGAGTDTQYF
D: NA; V: TRBV7-2; CDR3: CASSPPDNTQYF
D: TRBD2; V: TRBV7-6; CDR3: CASSLVLPSGNTGELFF
D: NA; V: TRBV6-1; CDR3: CASSEVGNSPLHF
D: NA; V: TRBV5-4; CDR3: CASSLVQGSEGYTF
D: NA; V: TRBV29-1; CDR3: CSVADLRRAYQETQYF
D: NA; V: TRBV4-1; CDR3: CASSQDKGWAGQDKWTEAFF
D: NA; V: TRBV4-2; CDR3: CASSQEVGAYYGYTF